This TCR beta chain comes out of a study of Ad26.COV2.S vaccination and SARS-CoV-2 variants. Study-level results: Vaccine and placebo recipients had similar non-spike TCR breadth. Reportedly, spike-specific CD8+ and CD4+ T cell responses achieved substantial breadth once vaccination had taken place.

Regarding this clone: The antigen is not known.

Repertoires were generated with immunoSEQ multiplex PCR, while TCRdb's copy carries only in-frame clones and drops some. This sample has roughly 140,000 clones; roughly 88% occur once, and the top ten carry about 5%. V was trimmed by 0 bases and J by 6 bases, leaving 9 bases between them. The CDR3 runs 13 residues. The germline gives CDR1 SGHTA, CDR2 FQGNSA. The specimen was peripheral blood, collected after recovery from COVID-19. The gene calls are TRBV7-2 and TRBJ2-7, with D unresolved. The TCR sequence derives from a human donor who had recovered from COVID-19. CDR3 amino acids: CASSLAWGREQYF. The CDR3 DNA reads as TGTGCCAGCAGCTTAGCGTGGGGTCGCGAGCAGTACTTC.